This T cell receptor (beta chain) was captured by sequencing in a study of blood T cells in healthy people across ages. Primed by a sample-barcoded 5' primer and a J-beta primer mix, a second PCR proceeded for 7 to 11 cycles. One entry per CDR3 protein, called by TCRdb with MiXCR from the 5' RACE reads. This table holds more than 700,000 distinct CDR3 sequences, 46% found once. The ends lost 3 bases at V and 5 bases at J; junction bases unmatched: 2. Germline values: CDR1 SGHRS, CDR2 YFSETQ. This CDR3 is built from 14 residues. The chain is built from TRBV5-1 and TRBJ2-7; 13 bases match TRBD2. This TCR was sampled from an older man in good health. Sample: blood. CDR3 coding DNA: TGCGCCAGCAGCTCCGGGACTAGCGGGGACGAGCAGTACTTC. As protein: CASSSGTSGDEQYF.